These 12 T cell receptor beta chains were all obtained from the same sample, sequenced in a study of blood T cell repertoires in COVID-19. The assay was immunoSEQ multiplex PCR, and TCRdb's table has in-frame clones only and misses some. The sample has some 390,000 clones, about 90% seen once. Sequencing input: peripheral blood. The receptors were gathered from a woman aged 55-69 years with COVID-19, enrolled during active disease.

The chain carries TRBV30 and TRBJ2-3, with D perhaps TRBD1 (6 bases). Per germline, CDR1 GTSNPN and CDR2 SVGIG (reference sequence). V dropped 4 bases and J dropped 1 base, with 12 bases sitting between them. The CDR3 has 14 residues. The CDR3 here is CAWNRAGGTDTQYF. The CDR3 region has the DNA TGTGCCTGGAACAGGGCCGGGGGCACAGATACGCAGTATTTT.

V and J are TRBV25-1 and TRBJ2-7; D unresolved. Deletions cut 8 bases from V and 4 bases from J, with 9 bases between. There are 11 residues in the CDR3. Looked up from germline, CDR1 is MGHDK and CDR2 is SYGVNS. CDR3 coding DNA: TGTGCCAGCGCCTCCCAGTACGAGCAGTACTTC. Translated, it gives CASASQYEQYF.

The V call is TRBV19, the J call TRBJ2-3; TRBD2 matches 8 bases. From germline, CDR1 is LNHDA and CDR2 SQIVND (reference sequence). The trim removed 4 bases at V and 4 bases at J, leaving 10 bases unmatched. The CDR3 is made up of 16 amino acids. The CDR3 sequence: CASSTPAGVASDTQYF. The CDR3 DNA sequence: TGTGCCAGTAGTACACCAGCGGGGGTCGCGTCAGATACGCAGTATTTT.

The rearrangement uses TRBV9 and TRBJ2-7; D gene uncertain. Germline V gives CDR1 SGDLS, CDR2 YYNGEE. CDR3 length equals 14 residues. V lost 2 bases and J lost 1, with 10 bases in between. The CDR3 bases are TGTGCCAGCAGCGTCTCCGACATTTCCTACGAGCAGTACTTC. Translating gives CASSVSDISYEQYF.

The rearrangement joins TRBV7-9 to TRBJ2-3; tentatively, D is TRBD2 (6 bases). Trimming stripped 8 bases from V and 6 bases from J, with 12 bases between. CDR1 and CDR2 from the germline V gene are SEHNR and FQNEAQ (reference sequence). CDR3 length: 12 amino acids. The CDR3 DNA reads TGTGCCAGCTCGACCGGAGGGGATACGCAGTATTTT. Translation gives CASSTGGDTQYF. Using reference TRBV7-9 and TRBJ2-3 for the parts outside the CDR3, the full variable domain is DTGVSQNPRHKITKRGQNVTFRCDPISEHNRLYWYRQTLGQGPEFLTYFQNEAQLEKSRLLSDRFSAERPKGSFSTLEIQRTEQGDSAMYLCASSTGGDTQYFGPGTRLTVL.

The genes are TRBV28 and TRBJ1-3, with D tentatively TRBD1 (6 bases). Germline-derived CDR1 and CDR2 are MDHEN and SYDVKM. The V end lost 2 bases, the J end lost 4 bases, and 12 bases lay between the germline ends. The length of the CDR3 is 15 residues. CDR3 sequence: CASSLNTGSGNTIYF. CDR3 bases: TGTGCCAGCAGTTTAAACACAGGGTCAGGAAACACCATATATTTT.

The chain has TRBV7-3 and TRBJ2-3; 9 positions match TRBD1. Germline loops: CDR1 SGHTA, CDR2 FQGTGA. With 6 bases clipped from V and 0 bases from J, the junction kept 7 bases outside the gene matches. The CDR3 consists of 16 residues. CDR3 sequence: CASSSGQGPSTDTQYF. The CDR3 coding sequence is TGTGCCAGCAGTTCCGGACAGGGGCCCAGCACAGATACGCAGTATTTT.

This chain connects TRBV7-6 to TRBJ1-2; 8 positions match TRBD1. The junction had 9 bases not matched to a gene; V was cut back by 4 bases and J by 5 bases. Germline CDR1 SGHVS, CDR2 FNYEAQ. The CDR3 contains 15 residues. CDR3 DNA sequence: TGTGCCAGCAGCTCATCACCCGACAGGGGTTATGGCTACACCTTC. Its translation: CASSSSPDRGYGYTF.

This chain uses TRBV7-6 with TRBJ2-2, with 8 bases fitting TRBD2. Trimming removed 0 bases from V and 0 bases from J; junction bases left unmatched: 9. There are 19 residues in the CDR3. Germline CDR1 is SGHVS and CDR2 is FNYEAQ. Written as DNA, the CDR3 is TGTGCCAGCAGCTTAGCCTCGCTGGGACTAGGGACGAACACCGGGGAGCTGTTTTTT. It encodes CASSLASLGLGTNTGELFF.

J is TRBJ2-7 and V is TRBV19, with TRBD1 matching over 8 bases. J lost 4 bases, V lost 3 bases, and 11 bases had no gene match. CDR3 size: 16 residues. Per the germline V gene, CDR1 is LNHDA and CDR2 is SQIVND (reference sequence). The CDR3 DNA reads as TGTGCCAGTAGTATTTACCCCGGACAGGGAGTGTACGAGCAGTACTTC. Translating gives CASSIYPGQGVYEQYF.

The chain joins TRBV11-2 to TRBJ2-6, with 9 positions matching TRBD1. J was trimmed by 0 bases and V by 5 bases; bases with no gene match: 8. The CDR3 runs to 18 residues. CDR1 SGHAT and CDR2 FQNNGV come from the germline V gene. For the CDR3, the DNA is TGTGCCAGCAGCCACTTGACAGGGGGAATCTCTGGGGCCAACGTCCTGACTTTC. Its translation is CASSHLTGGISGANVLTF.

The rearrangement uses TRBV3-1 (or the pseudogene TRBV3-2) and TRBJ2-7, with 16 bases matching TRBD2. The end of the DNA is better explained by TRBJ2-5, so the J call may be wrong. The CDR3 sequence is 19 residues long. CDR1 LGHDT and CDR2 YNNKEL come from the germline V gene (reference sequence). The CDR3 here is CASSRTPGLAGGGQETQYF. In nucleotides, the CDR3 is TGTGCCAGCAGCCGGACCCCGGGACTAGCGGGGGGGGGCCAAGAGACCCAGTACTTC.